This T cell receptor (beta chain) was found in a study of blood T cell repertoires in COVID-19. Study as a whole: Samples representing acute and convalescent COVID-19 were sourced from the United States, Italy and Spain. PBMCs, B-cell-depleted T cells, or T cells provided the cDNA or gDNA that made up the material.

In the source study's methods: Reference gene primer amplification yielded estimated nucleated cell counts. Repertoires were generated with immunoSEQ multiplex PCR, while TCRdb's copy carries only in-frame clones and drops some. For V, J and clone size, that table is used; D and trimming come from the DNA. The table records 29,000 or so clones, approximately 80% of them present only once. V shed 4 bases and J shed 3 bases, with 15 bases lying between them. The CDR3 has 15 residues. CDR1 and CDR2 (germline): SGHTS, YDEGEE. This clone has more than one count but fewer than ten. This chain uses TRBV5-8 with TRBJ2-3, with a weak D call TRBD1 (7 bases). The TCR was taken from a woman aged 70 to 79 with acute or convalescent COVID-19. Sequencing was performed on peripheral blood. Here the CDR3 reads CASSPWTGGTDTQYF. The CDR3 region has the DNA TGTGCCAGCAGCCCATGGACAGGAGGGACAGATACGCAGTATTTT.